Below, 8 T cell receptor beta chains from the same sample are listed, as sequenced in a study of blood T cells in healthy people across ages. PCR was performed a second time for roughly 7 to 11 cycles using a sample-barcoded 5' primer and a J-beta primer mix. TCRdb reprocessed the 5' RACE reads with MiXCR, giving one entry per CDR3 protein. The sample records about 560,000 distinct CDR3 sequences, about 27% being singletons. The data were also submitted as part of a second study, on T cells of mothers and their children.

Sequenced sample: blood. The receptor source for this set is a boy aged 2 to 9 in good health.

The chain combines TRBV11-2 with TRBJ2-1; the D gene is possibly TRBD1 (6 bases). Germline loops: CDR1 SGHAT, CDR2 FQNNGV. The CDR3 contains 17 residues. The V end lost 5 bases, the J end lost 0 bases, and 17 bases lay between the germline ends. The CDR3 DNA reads TGTGCCAGCAGCCCCCTGGGGGCGACCTTCTCCTACAATGAGCAGTTCTTC. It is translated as CASSPLGATFSYNEQFF. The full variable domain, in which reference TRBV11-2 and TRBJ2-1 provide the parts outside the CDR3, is EAGVAQSPRYKIIEKRQSVAFWCNPISGHATLYWYQQILGQGPKLLIQFQNNGVVDDSQLPKDRFSAERLKGVDSTLKIQPAKLEDSAVYLCASSPLGATFSYNEQFFGPGTRLTVL.

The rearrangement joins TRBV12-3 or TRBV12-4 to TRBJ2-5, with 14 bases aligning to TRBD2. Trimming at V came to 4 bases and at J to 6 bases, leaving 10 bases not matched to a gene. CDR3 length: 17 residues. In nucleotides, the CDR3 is TGTGCCAGCAGTTCTCCCACTGGGACTAGCGGGAGAAAGACCCAGTACTTC. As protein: CASSSPTGTSGRKTQYF.

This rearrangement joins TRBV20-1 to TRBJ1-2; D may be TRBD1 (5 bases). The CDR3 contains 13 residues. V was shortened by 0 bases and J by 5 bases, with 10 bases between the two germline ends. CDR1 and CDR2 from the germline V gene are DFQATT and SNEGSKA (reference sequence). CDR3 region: CSAREGGGYGYTF. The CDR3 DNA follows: TGCAGTGCTAGAGAGGGGGGAGGATATGGCTACACCTTC.

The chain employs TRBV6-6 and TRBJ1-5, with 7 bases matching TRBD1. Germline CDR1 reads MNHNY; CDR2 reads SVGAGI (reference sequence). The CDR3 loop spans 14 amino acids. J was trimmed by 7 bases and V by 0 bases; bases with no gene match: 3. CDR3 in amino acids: CASSYSQGLQPQHF. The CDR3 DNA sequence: TGTGCCAGCAGTTACTCACAGGGGCTACAGCCCCAGCATTTT.

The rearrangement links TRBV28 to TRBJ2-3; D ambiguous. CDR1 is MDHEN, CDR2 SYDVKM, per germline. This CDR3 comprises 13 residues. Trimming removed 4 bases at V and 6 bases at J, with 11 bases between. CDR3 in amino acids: CASSSGYGDTQYF. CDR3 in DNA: TGTGCCAGCAGTTCGGGTTACGGGGATACGCAGTATTTT.

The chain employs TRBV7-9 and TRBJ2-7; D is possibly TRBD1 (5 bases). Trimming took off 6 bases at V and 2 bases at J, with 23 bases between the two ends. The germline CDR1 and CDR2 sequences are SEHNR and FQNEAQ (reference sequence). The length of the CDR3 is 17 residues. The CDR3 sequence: CASRRKARGQDTYEQYF. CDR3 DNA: TGTGCCAGCAGGCGTAAGGCGCGTGGACAAGATACCTACGAGCAGTACTTC.

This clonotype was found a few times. CDR3 in amino acids: CASSKEFAGAGNQPQHF. CDR3 sequence (DNA): TGTGCCAGCAGCAAAGAATTTGCAGGGGCGGGCAATCAGCCCCAGCATTTT. The rearrangement joins TRBV21-1 to TRBJ1-5; TRBD1 was called by the table and not checked on the DNA. TRBV21-1 is annotated as a pseudogene. This CDR3 contains 17 residues.

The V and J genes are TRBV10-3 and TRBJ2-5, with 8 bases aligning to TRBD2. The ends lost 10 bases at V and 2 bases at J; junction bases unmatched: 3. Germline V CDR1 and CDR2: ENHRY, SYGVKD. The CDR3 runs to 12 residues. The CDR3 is CATGGSQETQYF. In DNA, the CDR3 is TGTGCCACGGGGGGGAGTCAAGAGACCCAGTACTTC.